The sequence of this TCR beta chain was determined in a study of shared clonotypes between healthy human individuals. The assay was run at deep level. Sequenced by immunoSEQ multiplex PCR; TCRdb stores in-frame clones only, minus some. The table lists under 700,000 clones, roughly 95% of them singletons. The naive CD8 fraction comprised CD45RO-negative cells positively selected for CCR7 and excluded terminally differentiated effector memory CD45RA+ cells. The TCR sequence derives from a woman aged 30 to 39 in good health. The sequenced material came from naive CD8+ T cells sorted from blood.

CDR3 sequence: CASSRGQMNQPQHF. The DNA for the CDR3 is TGTGCCAGCTCACGTGGACAGATGAATCAGCCCCAGCATTTT. This chain uses TRBV18 with TRBJ1-5; a possible D gene is TRBD1 (6 bases). V lost 4 bases and J 4 bases, leaving 11 bases between the germline ends. Germline V lookup: CDR1 KGHSH, CDR2 LQKENI. This CDR3 is 14 amino acids long. Together with reference TRBV18 and TRBJ1-5, the CDR3 gives the full variable domain: NAGVMQNPRHLVRRRGQEARLRCSPMKGHSHVYWYRQLPEEGLKFMVYLQKENIIDESGMPKERFSAEFPKEGPSILRIQQVVRGDSAAYFCASSRGQMNQPQHFGDGTRLSIL.